The clone carrying this T cell receptor (beta chain) is a singleton in its sample. The PCR had 60 Vbeta and 13 Jbeta primers. Assay used: immunoSEQ multiplex PCR; TCRdb lists only in-frame clones, some missing. Among some 150,000 clones listed, about four fifths were seen once. The entry originates in a study of cytomegalovirus exposure and HLA in healthy donors. The CDR3 spans 14 residues. Germline V gives CDR1 MNHEY, CDR2 SMNVEV (reference sequence). V was cut by 1 base and J by 1 base, with 8 bases left in between. The chain joins TRBV27 to TRBJ2-7, with unresolved D. The clonotype comes from a woman aged 40 to 50 in good health and CMV-seronegative. Sequenced input: PBMCs. The CDR3 loop is CASSLLYRSYEQYF. CDR3 DNA: TGTGCCAGCAGTTTATTGTACAGATCCTACGAGCAGTACTTC.